The 23 T cell receptor beta chains given below trace back to one sample, sequenced in a study of CXCR3-negative and CXCR3-positive naive CD8 T cells (dated by TCRdb to between 2019 and 2020). Sequencing was carried out with a NextSeq 550. The Human TCR Profiling Kit (MiLaboratory) was used to prepare UMI-labeled 5' RACE TRB cDNA libraries. TCRdb reprocessed the reads, so every CDR3 protein sequence counts as one entry and DNA is not shown. The sample's records list more than 40,000 distinct CDR3 sequences. The ten largest clones add up to more than 1.5% of the sample. Sequencing was carried out using naive CXCR3- CD8+ T cells from blood. The cell subset or site label of this sample denotes: CD45RO-CCR7+CD27+CD95- naive CD8+ T cells lacking CXCR3 (TNR3-). The receptors come from a human donor in good health. Some clones in this sample may be carry-over from other donors' samples.

Frequency places this clonotype as medium-sized. The chain is built from TRBV19 and TRBJ2-5; TCRdb names TRBD1, which stays unverified in the absence of DNA. The CDR3 length is 13 residues. The germline CDR1 and CDR2 sequences are LNHDA and SQIVND (reference sequence). The CDR3 sequence: CASSIASTGAQYF.

According to its frequency, this clonotype is medium-sized. V gene TRBV2 combines with J gene TRBJ2-7; the D gene TCRdb calls, TRBD1, cannot be checked with no DNA. Germline CDR1 is SNHLY and CDR2 is FYNNEI. The CDR3 runs to 13 residues. The CDR3 region is CASRTTGTYEQYF.

The rearrangement uses TRBV10-3 and TRBJ1-1; the TCRdb D gene call, TRBD1, has no DNA to confirm it. CDR3 size: 18 residues. Germline V CDR1 and CDR2: ENHRY, SYGVKD. The CDR3 protein is CAISESGMRGRLSTEAFF.

This chain uses TRBV6-2 or TRBV6-3 with TRBJ2-7; TCRdb picks TRBD1, but there is no DNA to check that call. The CDR3 spans 14 residues. Germline loops: CDR1 MNHEY, CDR2 SVGEGT. CDR3 amino acids: CASSYSAGVDEQYF.

The chain employs TRBV7-2 and TRBJ2-1; TCRdb's D gene call, TRBD2, goes unchecked for lack of DNA. From germline, CDR1 is SGHTA and CDR2 FQGNSA. CDR3 size: 13 residues. The CDR3 loop is CASRRTSGNEQFF.

This chain joins TRBV2 and TRBJ2-3; TCRdb lists TRBD1, though no DNA is available to test this call. There are 18 residues in the CDR3. The V gene's germline CDR1 is SNHLY and CDR2 FYNNEI. The CDR3: CASSGLAPGTGGMDTQYF. The variable domain in full, with the rest retrieved from reference TRBV2 and TRBJ2-3, is EPEVTQTPSHQVTQMGQEVILRCVPISNHLYFYWYRQILGQKVEFLVSFYNNEISEKSEIFDDQFSVERPDGSNFTLKIRSTKLEDSAMYFCASSGLAPGTGGMDTQYFGPGTRLTVL.

The V call is TRBV29-1, the J call TRBJ2-3; without DNA, the TCRdb call of TRBD1 cannot be checked. The CDR3 has 16 residues. Per the germline V gene, CDR1 is SQVTM and CDR2 is ANQGSEA. CDR3 in amino acids: CSVEDLRVYSTDTQYF.

V usage is TRBV20-1 and J usage is TRBJ2-7; no DNA is available, so the TRBD1 call from TCRdb remains unchecked. CDR1 is DFQATT, CDR2 SNEGSKA, per germline (reference sequence). The CDR3 is made up of 15 amino acids. The CDR3 sequence: CSAREVGVSSYEQYF.

V and J are TRBV20-1 and TRBJ2-3; TCRdb selects TRBD2, and the lack of DNA leaves this call unchecked. Germline CDR1 is DFQATT and CDR2 is SNEGSKA (reference sequence). This CDR3 spans 16 amino acids. The CDR3 region is CSARFWASGRQDTQYF.

The J gene is TRBJ2-5, the V gene TRBV5-1; checking the TCRdb D call of TRBD1 is not possible without DNA. Germline V gene sequence: CDR1 SGHRS, CDR2 YFSETQ. The CDR3 length is 18 residues. CDR3 sequence reads: CASSHHLQITGVQETQYF.

The gene calls are TRBV25-1 and TRBJ1-1; lacking DNA, the TRBD1 call made by TCRdb goes unchecked. Germline V gene data show CDR1 as MGHDK and CDR2 as SYGVNS. The CDR3 extends over 14 amino acids. The CDR3 here is CASSFGQGHTEAFF.

The rearrangement joins TRBV5-1 to TRBJ1-1; the D gene TCRdb calls, TRBD1, cannot be checked with no DNA. The germline V gene has CDR1 SGHRS and CDR2 YFSETQ. The CDR3 is 14 amino acids. CDR3 amino acids: CASSPEDGNTEAFF.

The V call is TRBV3-1, the J call TRBJ2-3; the TRBD2 assignment by TCRdb is unverifiable without DNA. Germline CDR1 reads LGHDT; CDR2 reads YNNKEL (reference sequence). The CDR3 sequence is 16 residues long. CDR3 sequence: CASSAAGGGYTDTQYF.

The V and J genes are TRBV25-1 and TRBJ2-5. Germline V gene data show CDR1 as MGHDK and CDR2 as SYGVNS. The length of the CDR3 is 12 residues. The CDR3 here is CASSGGSETQYF.

The genes are TRBV20-1 and TRBJ2-7. CDR1 and CDR2 (germline): DFQATT, SNEGSKA (reference sequence). The CDR3 covers 14 residues. CDR3 sequence reads: CSARVVGAIDEQYF.

The V gene is TRBV10-3, the J gene TRBJ2-1; the TCRdb call, TRBD2, lacks DNA for checking. CDR1 and CDR2 from the germline V gene are ENHRY and SYGVKD. CDR3 size: 17 residues. The CDR3 protein is CAISGGTSESKRGEQFF.

This sequence joins TRBV7-8 and TRBJ2-5; the TCRdb D gene call, TRBD1, has no DNA to confirm it. The CDR3 contains 12 residues. Germline V gene lookup returns CDR1 SGHVS and CDR2 FQNEAQ. CDR3 protein: CASTQGVETQYF.

This chain links TRBV14 with TRBJ2-4; the D call from TCRdb, TRBD1, cannot be confirmed without DNA. The V gene's germline CDR1 is SGHDN and CDR2 FVKESK. The length of the CDR3 is 16 residues. CDR3 sequence reads: CASSQARTGGKNIQYF.

The genes are TRBV6-5 and TRBJ2-7; TCRdb's D call of TRBD1 is untestable without DNA. This CDR3 comprises 15 residues. Germline lookup yields CDR1 MNHEY and CDR2 SVGAGI. The CDR3 spells CASSDRAGEGYEQYF.

The chain joins TRBV27 to TRBJ1-2; TCRdb calls TRBD1, which cannot be checked without DNA. Germline-derived CDR1 and CDR2 are MNHEY and SMNVEV (reference sequence). The CDR3 totals 13 residues. The CDR3 sequence is CASSSNSPYGYTF.

The J gene is TRBJ2-1, the V gene TRBV14; TCRdb calls TRBD1, which cannot be checked without DNA. Germline V CDR1 and CDR2: SGHDN, FVKESK. This CDR3 spans 16 amino acids. CDR3 sequence reads: CASSHVFPQGAYEQFF.

V usage is TRBV5-1 and J usage is TRBJ2-2; without DNA, the TCRdb call of TRBD2 cannot be checked. The CDR3 has 17 amino acids. Germline V lookup: CDR1 SGHRS, CDR2 YFSETQ. CDR3 in amino acids: CASSPGSRTPNTGELFF.

This chain uses TRBV29-1 with TRBJ2-3; TCRdb reports TRBD1, a call that lacks DNA to check it against. CDR1 and CDR2 from the germline V gene are SQVTM and ANQGSEA. CDR3 length equals 13 residues. The CDR3 here is CSVKTGFTDTQYF.